A single sample gave rise to the 18 T cell receptor beta chains below, sequenced in a study of cytomegalovirus exposure and HLA in healthy donors. Vbeta (60) and Jbeta (13) primers were used in the PCR. Assay used: immunoSEQ multiplex PCR; TCRdb lists only in-frame clones, some missing. This table has around 75,000 clones, around 82% appearing once. Sample: PBMCs. These receptors originate from a man aged 40-49 years in good health and CMV-seronegative.

For this clone: Relative to the germline gene, one junction end is altered; a read error may explain this. The chain employs TRBV7-7 and TRBJ1-1; no clear D. This CDR3 comprises 13 residues. CDR1 SSHAT and CDR2 FNYEAQ come from the germline V gene (reference sequence). CDR3 nucleotide sequence: TGTGCTAGCAGCTCCGGGGAAAACACTGAAGCTTTCTTT. Translating gives CASSSGENTEAFF.

This clone was found a few times. This chain connects TRBV7-3 to TRBJ2-2; 10 bases line up with TRBD2. The CDR3 has 14 residues. The J segment lost 5 bases and the V segment lost 5 bases, leaving 2 bases of the junction unmatched. Germline lookup yields CDR1 SGHTA and CDR2 FQGTGA. The CDR3 sequence is CASSLGLATGELFF. The CDR3 bases are TGTGCCAGCAGCCTGGGACTAGCGACCGGGGAGCTGTTTTTT.

The table lists this clone with a count of one. V usage is TRBV4-2 and J usage is TRBJ2-1; TRBD2 matches 8 bases. Losses at the gene ends were 4 bases for V and 4 bases for J; bases not matched to a gene: 6. This CDR3 region has 15 residues. The germline V gene encodes CDR1 LGHNA and CDR2 YNFKEQ. The CDR3 is CASSPSGGLYNEQFF. CDR3 DNA sequence: TGTGCCAGCAGCCCGAGCGGGGGATTGTACAATGAGCAGTTCTTC.

The chain recombines TRBV29-1 with TRBJ2-5, with D possibly matching TRBD1 (5 bases). CDR3 length: 15 residues. V was shortened by 5 bases and J by 5 bases, with 21 bases between the two germline ends. From germline, CDR1 is SQVTM and CDR2 ANQGSEA. CDR3 sequence: CSVRGHQVSGETQYF. Written as DNA, the CDR3 is TGCAGCGTTAGAGGACACCAGGTCTCTGGGGAGACCCAGTACTTC.

Remarks on this clone: At one of its ends the junction is not consistent with the germline gene, which may arise from a read error. V gene TRBV7-9 combines with J gene TRBJ2-7, with 11 bases aligning to TRBD1. Germline lookup yields CDR1 SEHNR and CDR2 FQNEAQ (reference sequence). This CDR3 has 16 residues. CDR3 nucleotides: TGTTCCAGCAGCTCCCCCCGGGACAGGGGGGCCTACGAGCAGTACTTC. This translates into CSSSSPRDRGAYEQYF.

The chain combines TRBV5-6 with TRBJ1-5; possible D gene TRBD1, 5 bases. CDR3 length equals 15 residues. The V and J ends lost 4 bases and 7 bases respectively, with 18 bases between them. CDR1 and CDR2 from the germline V gene are SGHDT and YYEEEE. The CDR3 DNA is TGTGCCAGCAGCCCTTCAAAGGGGTTGTTCCAGCCCCAGCATTTT. It specifies CASSPSKGLFQPQHF.

V is TRBV7-9 and J is TRBJ1-2; no definite D call. This CDR3 has 15 amino acids. V lost 10 bases, J lost 1 base, and 19 bases lay in between. CDR1 and CDR2 (germline): SEHNR, FQNEAQ (reference sequence). The CDR3 protein is CATTWRLGINYGYTF. In nucleotides, the CDR3 is TGTGCCACCACATGGAGGCTGGGGATTAACTATGGCTACACCTTC.

This clone was found once. Other DNA sequences in the sample encode the same CDR3. This chain uses TRBV5-6 with TRBJ1-5; no clear D gene. Trimming pared 4 bases from V and 4 bases from J, leaving 6 bases between. This CDR3 region has 12 residues. Germline V gene lookup returns CDR1 SGHDT and CDR2 YYEEEE. The CDR3 loop reads CASSLQNQPQHF. CDR3 in DNA: TGTGCCAGCAGCCTACAGAATCAGCCCCAGCATTTT. Supplemented by reference TRBV5-6 and TRBJ1-5, the full variable domain reads DAGVTQSPTHLIKTRGQQVTLRCSPKSGHDTVSWYQQALGQGPQFIFQYYEEEERQRGNFPDRFSGHQFPNYSSELNVNALLLGDSALYLCASSLQNQPQHFGDGTRLSIL.

The genes are TRBV2 and TRBJ1-2; D might be TRBD1 (6 bases). V was pared by 9 bases and J by 5 bases, with 13 bases between. The CDR3 totals 12 residues. The V gene's germline CDR1 is SNHLY and CDR2 FYNNEI. This CDR3 is CARGDIGYGYTF. CDR3 bases: TGTGCCAGGGGGGACATTGGGTATGGCTACACCTTC.

This clone appeared a few times. The rearrangement links TRBV5-6 to TRBJ1-2, with TRBD1 matching 7 bases. Germline V gene data show CDR1 as SGHDT and CDR2 as YYEEEE. The CDR3 loop spans 16 amino acids. Trimming removed 4 bases from V and 2 bases from J; junction bases left unmatched: 11. The CDR3 sequence is CASSPKDRSFNYGYTF. The CDR3 nucleotides are TGTGCCAGCAGCCCCAAGGACAGGAGTTTCAACTATGGCTACACCTTC.

The chain uses TRBV19 and TRBJ1-2; D unclear. Germline CDR1 and CDR2: LNHDA and SQIVND (reference sequence). V was cut by 8 bases and J by 0 bases, with 13 bases left in between. The CDR3 has 14 amino acids. The CDR3 DNA follows: TGTGCCAGTTCAATCCCGGGGACTAACTATGGCTACACCTTC. Translated: CASSIPGTNYGYTF.

This chain links TRBV6-5 with TRBJ1-5; 7 bases fit TRBD1. This CDR3 has 13 amino acids. J lost 5 bases, V lost 5 bases, and 3 bases had no gene match. CDR1 and CDR2 from the germline V gene are MNHEY and SVGAGI. CDR3 in amino acids: CASSPGQYQPQHF. In DNA, the CDR3 is TGTGCCAGCAGTCCGGGACAGTATCAGCCCCAGCATTTT.

The chain uses TRBV9 and TRBJ2-7, with a tentative D call TRBD2 (6 bases). The V and J ends lost 5 bases and 0 bases respectively, with 12 bases between them. The CDR3 runs 14 residues. The germline V gene has CDR1 SGDLS and CDR2 YYNGEE. In nucleotides, the CDR3 is TGTGCCAGCAGTGATGGGACTTTCTCCTACGAGCAGTACTTC. Residues: CASSDGTFSYEQYF.

The rearrangement links TRBV9 to TRBJ2-3; D is uncertain. Germline loops: CDR1 SGDLS, CDR2 YYNGEE. The CDR3 loop spans 12 amino acids. The V end lost 4 bases, the J end lost 6 bases, and 9 bases lay between the germline ends. The chain's CDR3 is CASSSGWDTQYF. CDR3 nucleotides: TGTGCCAGCAGCTCCGGTTGGGATACGCAGTATTTT.

The gene calls are TRBV6-6 and TRBJ1-4, with D possibly TRBD1 on 5 matching bases. The CDR3 is 14 residues long. The V end lost 5 bases, the J end lost 3 bases, and 10 bases lay between the germline ends. Germline lookup yields CDR1 MNHNY and CDR2 SVGAGI (reference sequence). CDR3 coding DNA: TGTGCCAGCAGTACACAGGCCGCTAATGAAAAACTGTTTTTT. This sequence encodes CASSTQAANEKLFF.

The rearrangement links TRBV11-3 to TRBJ2-1; maybe TRBD2 (5 bases). Trimming left V 1 base short and J 9 bases short, with 10 bases between. Germline CDR1 reads SGHNT; CDR2 reads YENEEA. This CDR3 is 13 amino acids long. The CDR3 nucleotides are TGTGCCAGCAGCTTAGGAGGGAGATCTGAGCAGTTCTTC. This codes for CASSLGGRSEQFF.

The chain couples TRBV5-1 to TRBJ1-1; D remains ambiguous. CDR1 is SGHRS and CDR2 is YFSETQ in the germline V gene. CDR3 length equals 14 residues. V lost 4 bases and J lost 7, with 17 bases in between. The CDR3 coding sequence is TGCGCCAGCAGCCCCCAAGCGAGCTCGGGTGAAGCTTTCTTT. Translation: CASSPQASSGEAFF.

The DNA of the CDR3 is TGTGCCAGCAGCTTAACCTTCTCGCCCGGGACAGACAATCAGCCCCAGCATTTT. It encodes CASSLTFSPGTDNQPQHF. This chain connects TRBV7-8 to TRBJ1-5; 7 nucleotides agree with TRBD1. The CDR3 is 18 amino acids. The germline V gene encodes CDR1 SGHVS and CDR2 FQNEAQ. J gave up 3 bases and V 2 bases, and 13 bases lay outside the gene matches.